This T cell receptor (beta chain) was identified in a study of blood T cell repertoires in COVID-19. For the study at large: Spain, Italy and the United States supplied samples that represented acute and convalescent COVID-19. PBMCs, B-cell-depleted T cells, or T cells were the source of the cDNA or gDNA that made up the material.

Authors' processing steps: Amplification from reference gene primers served as the basis for estimated nucleated cell counts. The data were produced by immunoSEQ multiplex PCR, yet TCRdb's version contains in-frame clones alone and is incomplete. That table gives V, J and clone size, and the DNA gave D and trimming. The sample contains a few hundred thousand clones, roughly 86% of which appear only once. Patients from Seattle were sampled longitudinally, starting during active infection. From germline, CDR1 is SGHDT and CDR2 YYEEEE. Trimming took 7 bases from V and 12 from J; bases not matched to a gene: 15. The CDR3 sequence is 14 residues long.

Input material: peripheral blood. The chain uses TRBV5-6 and TRBJ2-1, with 8 bases fitting TRBD2. This clonotype was obtained from a woman aged 25 to 45 with COVID-19, enrolled during active disease. This CDR3 reads CASAHVGREDRQFF. The CDR3 nucleotides are TGTGCCAGCGCGCACGTGGGGCGGGAGGATCGGCAGTTCTTC. The full variable domain, with the rest looked up from reference TRBV5-6 and TRBJ2-1, is DAGVTQSPTHLIKTRGQQVTLRCSPKSGHDTVSWYQQALGQGPQFIFQYYEEEERQRGNFPDRFSGHQFPNYSSELNVNALLLGDSALYLCASAHVGREDRQFFGPGTRLTVL.